A selection of T cell receptor beta chains follows, all from one sample in a study of shared clonotypes between healthy human individuals. Sequencing was performed with immunoSEQ multiplex PCR; in TCRdb, only in-frame clones are kept and a portion is missing. The sample holds about 2.4 million clones, 93% seen once. Sequencing was carried out using naive CD4+ T cells from PBMCs. The source is a man in his late teens or twenties in good health. Some clones in this sample may be carry-over from other donors' samples. The CDR3 runs from the conserved cysteine through the conserved F or W. The order of the fields is CDR3 protein, CDR3 DNA, V gene, D gene, J gene, clone size. D genes are given only for firm matches. Clone size is not always given. Where it is, it says once, few, many or a class for expanded clones.

CSVDLQATSRETQYF TGCAGCGTTGATCTGCAGGCGACATCGCGGGAGACCCAGTACTTC TRBV29-1 NA TRBJ2-5 NA
CASSGAGAYSNQPQHF TGTGCCAGCAGCGGGGCAGGGGCATATAGCAATCAGCCCCAGCATTTT TRBV28 NA TRBJ1-5 NA
CASSQVPSGGTYNEQFF TGCGCCAGCAGCCAAGTTCCTAGCGGGGGAACCTACAATGAGCAGTTCTTC TRBV4-3 TRBD2 TRBJ2-1 NA
CASSLQGRYNEQFF TGTGCCAGCAGCTTACAGGGCCGATACAATGAGCAGTTCTTC TRBV2 NA TRBJ2-1 NA
CATSRGRNSNQPQHF TGTGCCACCAGCAGAGGGCGTAATAGCAATCAGCCCCAGCATTTT TRBV15 NA TRBJ1-5 few
CASFSSGTAATNEKLFF TGTGCCAGCTTTTCCTCCGGGACAGCCGCAACTAATGAAAAACTGTTTTTT TRBV28 TRBD1 TRBJ1-4 NA
CASSSISGLGTEAFF TGTGCCAGCAGTTCCATCTCCGGGTTGGGCACTGAAGCTTTCTTT TRBV6-5 NA TRBJ1-1 NA
CASSFSLAGGYNEQFF TGTGCCAGCAGCTTCTCCCTAGCGGGAGGCTACAATGAGCAGTTCTTC TRBV7-3 TRBD2 TRBJ2-1 NA
CASSQEGSLPGPDTQYF TGCGCCAGCAGCCAAGAAGGGTCCCTCCCTGGGCCAGATACGCAGTATTTT TRBV4-1 NA TRBJ2-3 NA
CASSESVTQTFYNEQFF TGCGCCAGCAGTGAGTCGGTGACGCAAACATTCTACAATGAGCAGTTCTTC TRBV10-2 NA TRBJ2-1 NA
CASSYFESPYEQYF TGTGCCAGCAGTTACTTCGAGTCTCCCTACGAGCAGTACTTC TRBV6-5 NA TRBJ2-7 NA
CSVGRGPSETQYF TGCAGCGTTGGCAGGGGACCATCGGAGACCCAGTACTTC TRBV29-1 NA TRBJ2-5 NA
CASSDSRAKQFF TGTGCCAGCAGTGACTCGCGGGCAAAGCAGTTCTTC TRBV6-4 NA TRBJ2-1 few
CASSPETGSTGYTF TGTGCCAGCTCACCCGAGACAGGCTCAACTGGCTACACCTTC TRBV18 NA TRBJ1-2 NA
CASSVTGARGYGYTF TGTGCCAGCAGTGTTACAGGGGCCAGGGGCTATGGCTACACCTTC TRBV2 TRBD1 TRBJ1-2 NA
CASSLGGVGTEAFF TGTGCCAGCAGCTTAGGGGGCGTGGGGACTGAAGCTTTCTTT TRBV7-9 NA TRBJ1-1 NA
CSVATGKAFF TGCAGCGTCGCGACAGGGAAAGCTTTCTTT TRBV29-1 TRBD1 TRBJ1-1 NA
CASSLEARPTQYF TGTGCCAGCAGCTTGGAGGCCCGCCCTACGCAGTATTTT TRBV5-4 NA TRBJ2-3 NA
CASSFGGVWGSPDTQYF TGTGCCAGCAGCTTTGGAGGAGTTTGGGGGAGTCCAGATACGCAGTATTTT TRBV5-6 NA TRBJ2-3 NA
CASSREPNGANEKLFF TGTGCCAGCTCAAGGGAGCCTAACGGGGCTAATGAAAAACTGTTTTTT TRBV18 NA TRBJ1-4 NA
CASQRGNANTGELFF TGTGCCAGCCAACGGGGAAACGCGAACACCGGGGAGCTGTTTTTT TRBV27 NA TRBJ2-2 NA
CASSVALSRANTGELFF TGTGCCAGCAGCGTAGCTTTGAGCAGGGCGAACACCGGGGAGCTGTTTTTT TRBV9 NA TRBJ2-2 NA
CASSQDVFSGNQETQYF TGTGCCAGCAGCCAAGATGTCTTTTCGGGGAACCAAGAGACCCAGTACTTC TRBV4-2 NA TRBJ2-5 NA
CASSQTSADPYEQYF TGTGCCAGCAGCCAAACTAGCGCTGATCCCTACGAGCAGTACTTC TRBV7-9 TRBD2 TRBJ2-7 NA
CASSMKSSTDTQYF TGCGCCAGCAGCATGAAGTCCAGCACAGATACGCAGTATTTT TRBV5-1 NA TRBJ2-3 NA
CASSQAQLIYGYTF TGCGCCAGCAGCCAAGCACAGCTGATCTATGGCTACACCTTC TRBV4-1 NA TRBJ1-2 NA
CAWRGAYNEQFF TGTGCCTGGAGGGGGGCCTACAATGAGCAGTTCTTC TRBV30 NA TRBJ2-1 NA
CASTLWPGEKLFF TGTGCCAGTACTTTATGGCCTGGTGAAAAACTGTTTTTT TRBV6-1 NA TRBJ1-4 NA
CASTEASLIGNYGYTF TGTGCCAGCACCGAGGCTTCCCTTATTGGGAACTATGGCTACACCTTC TRBV28 NA TRBJ1-2 NA
CASSQELPSGWISYEQYF TGCGCCAGCAGCCAAGAGCTGCCTAGCGGGTGGATCTCCTACGAGCAGTACTTC TRBV4-3 TRBD2 TRBJ2-7 NA
CSVRVYYGYTF TGCAGTGTTAGGGTATACTATGGCTACACCTTC TRBV20-1 NA TRBJ1-2 NA
CASSLGGTGNTGELFF TGTGCCAGCAGCTTGGGGGGAACGGGGAACACCGGGGAGCTGTTTTTT TRBV5-4 NA TRBJ2-2 NA
CASSYPRGDYGYTF TGTGCCAGCAGTTACCCCAGGGGGGACTATGGCTACACCTTC TRBV28 TRBD1 TRBJ1-2 NA
CASSQDQGTGYGYTF TGCGCCAGCAGCCAAGATCAAGGGACAGGGTATGGCTACACCTTC TRBV4-3 TRBD1 TRBJ1-2 NA
CASSLGQGSGNTIYF TGTGCCAGCAGCCTCGGACAGGGGTCTGGAAACACCATATATTTT TRBV7-9 TRBD1 TRBJ1-3 NA
CASSLGQGRNTEAFF TGTGCCAGCTCACTTGGACAGGGAAGGAACACTGAAGCTTTCTTT TRBV18 TRBD1 TRBJ1-1 NA
CATSRDAIGFMNTEAFF TGTGCCACCAGCAGAGATGCGATTGGGTTCATGAACACTGAAGCTTTCTTT TRBV15 NA TRBJ1-1 NA
CASTVTKYEQYF TGTGCCAGCACCGTTACCAAGTACGAGCAGTACTTC TRBV2 NA TRBJ2-7 NA
CASSPLGGAGTDTQYF TGTGCCAGCAGCCCGCTAGGGGGAGCGGGCACAGATACGCAGTATTTT TRBV11-3 NA TRBJ2-3 NA
CASSAGTGNNQPQHF TGTGCCAGCAGTGCCGGGACAGGGAACAATCAGCCCCAGCATTTT TRBV6-1 TRBD1 TRBJ1-5 NA
CASSTGPLSGRGVYEQYF TGCGCCAGCAGCACAGGGCCCCTTTCTGGCAGGGGCGTTTACGAGCAGTACTTC TRBV5-1 NA TRBJ2-7 NA
CASSLLRGEDTQYF TGCGCCAGCAGCCTCCTAAGGGGTGAAGATACGCAGTATTTT TRBV5-1 NA TRBJ2-3 NA
CASSFLVDTEAFF TGTGCCAGCAGCTTCCTGGTAGACACTGAAGCTTTCTTT TRBV11-2 NA TRBJ1-1 NA
CASSLATSNYGYTF TGCGCCAGCAGCTTGGCGACCAGTAACTATGGCTACACCTTC TRBV5-1 NA TRBJ1-2 NA
CASSPDSGLRAFF TGTGCCAGCAGCCCGGACAGCGGTCTGCGAGCTTTCTTT TRBV7-9 NA TRBJ1-1 NA
CASSLPGRDNEQFF TGTGCCAGCAGTTTACCGGGGCGGGACAATGAGCAGTTCTTC TRBV28 NA TRBJ2-1 NA
CASSALPGTGNTGELFF TGTGCCAGCAGCGCCCTACCAGGGACAGGGAACACCGGGGAGCTGTTTTTT TRBV7-7 TRBD1 TRBJ2-2 NA
CSVNRGIDYGYTF TGCAGCGTTAACAGGGGAATCGACTATGGCTACACCTTC TRBV29-1 TRBD1 TRBJ1-2 once